This T cell receptor beta chain was profiled in a study of cytomegalovirus exposure and HLA in healthy donors. In the study overall: The 120 validation repertoires, a later analysis reported, used the same platform as the 666 first-cohort repertoires. Findings of the study overall: In vitro testing confirmed three CMV-associated chains as specific for CMV antigens.

The donors were in the roughly 130-subject validation cohort, distinct from the roughly 600-subject first cohort. In regard to this clone: Its antigen is unidentified.

Clones were read by immunoSEQ multiplex PCR, and TCRdb kept only the in-frame ones, dropping some. The repertoire holds fewer than 70,000 clones, with 90% to 97% as singletons. This receptor was identified in a man younger than 35 in good health and CMV-seronegative. The sequencing input was PBMCs.

DNA of the CDR3: TGTGCCAGCAGCGTGCAGGGTCCGAACACTGAAGCTTTCTTT. This gives the protein CASSVQGPNTEAFF. V usage is TRBV5-6 and J usage is TRBJ1-1; possibly TRBD1 for D (5 bases). The CDR3 consists of 14 residues. With 4 bases removed from V and 1 base from J, the gap between germline ends came to 11 bases. Germline values: CDR1 SGHDT, CDR2 YYEEEE. Looking up the rest from reference TRBV5-6 and TRBJ1-1 gives the full variable domain: DAGVTQSPTHLIKTRGQQVTLRCSPKSGHDTVSWYQQALGQGPQFIFQYYEEEERQRGNFPDRFSGHQFPNYSSELNVNALLLGDSALYLCASSVQGPNTEAFFGQGTRLTVV.